The sequence of this T cell receptor (beta chain) was determined in a study of cytomegalovirus exposure and HLA in healthy donors. Primers: 60 Vbeta forward and 13 Jbeta reverse. Method: immunoSEQ multiplex PCR; TCRdb's copy keeps in-frame clones and lacks some. The sample totals roughly 100,000 clones. Notes on the study in general: Cytomegalovirus status was reportedly diagnosed by the classifier with high sensitivity and specificity. Researchers had no immune exposure information except CMV serostatus available.

As to this clone: As yet, its antigen is unknown.

Trimming removed 0 bases from V and 0 bases from J, with 8 bases in between. Germline V gene sequence: CDR1 LGHNA, CDR2 YNFKEQ. This CDR3 comprises 15 residues. The V gene is TRBV4-2, the J gene TRBJ1-1; D remains ambiguous. This clonotype originated in a middle-aged man in good health and CMV-seropositive. The specimen was PBMCs. The CDR3 nucleotides are TGTGCCAGCAGCCAAGATGTCCCGGTGAACACTGAAGCTTTCTTT. It is translated as CASSQDVPVNTEAFF.